The clone carrying this T cell receptor beta chain was seen a handful of times. What it binds is not known. The data stem from a study of CD8 T cells in ankylosing spondylitis. TCRdb used MiXCR to reprocess the 5' RACE reads, holding one entry per CDR3 protein. This sample yields about 220,000 distinct CDR3 sequences, of which approximately 10% are seen a single time; roughly a fifth belongs to the top ten. Study-level findings and limits: Peripheral blood held disease-linked clones only at relatively low frequency, and these were CD8+. A TCR beta motif of roughly 8 highly homologous variants seemed to mark ankylosing spondylitis blood. Disease-linked clones were reportedly significantly enriched in matched ankylosing spondylitis synovial fluid. Earlier literature documents some of the motif variants in reactive arthritis synovial fluid and blood.

This clonotype originated in a male donor with ankylosing spondylitis or in good health (not recorded which). Sequencing used blood, either unsorted or a sorted T cell fraction (not recorded which).

CDR3 residues: CASSQPQETQYF. The CDR3 bases are TGTGCCAGCAGCCAACCTCAAGAGACCCAGTACTTC. V and J are TRBV7-2 and TRBJ2-5; the D is unclear. V dropped 5 bases and J dropped 2 bases, with 6 bases sitting between them. This CDR3 contains 12 residues. Germline V gene data show CDR1 as SGHTA and CDR2 as FQGNSA.